This entry features one T cell receptor beta chain sequence. This clone was found a few times. The clone's antigen remains unknown. The junction departs from the called germline gene at one end, perhaps through a read error. No patient had received any treatment before thyroid surgery. Patient clinical samples collected from the early 2010s to the late 2010s were retrospectively analysed using T-cell receptor beta sequencing. The entry originates in a study of metastatic and nonmetastatic thyroid tumors (TCRdb year 2020). About the study as a whole: For patients with malignant and with benign thyroid disease, the researchers compared repertoires between peripheral blood samples and tumor or nodule tissue samples.

Receptors were amplified or captured by PCR. Reads for this sample came from an Illumina HiSeq 4000. The TCR beta-chain CDR3 region of each patient was profiled by high-throughput sequencing. The authors' analysis ran thus. A classifier to discriminate distant-metastatic papillary thyroid cancer patients was built from CDR3 differences across clinicopathological groups. Repertoire diversity was assessed with the Shannon index, and tumor-blood repertoire similarity with the Morisita-Horn index. TCRdb reran the public reads through fastp at Q25 and MiXCR, keeping productive beta chains. The V and J calls were determined by TCRdb, not by the authors. Present in this sample are about 22,000 clones, roughly 15% of which were seen just once. About 14% of the sample belongs to the ten largest clones. Beyond this particular receptor, the publication reports: In both blood and tumor samples, malignant tumors were reported to have significantly higher TCR beta diversity than benign nodules.

From cysteine to phenylalanine, the CDR3 is 15 amino acids long. The kept DNA is CDR3 alone, 45 bases in frame from the first base. The sequencing input was tumor tissue. The clonotype comes from a female donor with papillary thyroid cancer or a benign thyroid nodule (not recorded which). Some clones in this sample may be carry-over from other donors' samples. This receptor chain uses TRBV12-3 or TRBV12-4 and TRBJ1-6; no D gene call is confident. The DNA sequence is given as TGTACCAGCAGTTTAGTAGGGTTCCCGGGTTCAACCCTCCACTTT. Its protein is CTSSLVGFPGSTLHF.